This T cell receptor beta chain was retrieved from a study of beta chain features in type 1 diabetes. Study information: The examined sorted cells totaled 107,917,701 across samples. The study, taken as a whole, reports: Equally in patients and controls, PCR might preferentially amplify shorter templates. All four CD4+ subsets of Type 1 diabetes patients contained TCRB CDR3s that were moderately but significantly shorter. The study found fewer insertions and more deletions at VDJ junctions in type 1 diabetes patients.

This CDR3 is 14 amino acids long. Germline V gene data show CDR1 as MNHEY and CDR2 as SMNVEV (reference sequence). Trimming shortened V by 4 bases and J by 5 bases, and 14 bases separated the two germline ends. Markers CD45RO/CCR7/CD25/CD127/CD95/CD27 served to sort CD4+ naive, central memory, regulatory and stem cell-like memory cells. On this clone: The target antigen is unknown.

Expressed TCRB transcripts got sequenced, as all isolated RNA was reverse transcribed. Sequencing was performed with immunoSEQ multiplex PCR; in TCRdb, only in-frame clones are kept and a portion is missing. Among roughly 340,000 clones listed, about 12% were seen once. Material: naive CD4+ T cells from blood. The clonotype originates from a woman aged 18-29 years with type 1 diabetes. The chain uses TRBV27 and TRBJ1-1; D remains ambiguous. The CDR3 DNA reads TGTGCCAGCAGTTCCGGACTTCGACATACTGAAGCTTTCTTT. Protein: CASSSGLRHTEAFF.